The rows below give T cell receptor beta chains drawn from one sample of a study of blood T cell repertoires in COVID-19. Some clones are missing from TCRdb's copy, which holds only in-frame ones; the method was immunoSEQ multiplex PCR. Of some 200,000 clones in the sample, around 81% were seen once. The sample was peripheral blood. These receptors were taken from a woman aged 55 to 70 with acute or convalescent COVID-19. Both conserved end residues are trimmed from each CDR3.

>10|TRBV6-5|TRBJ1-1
ATTRQNTEAF
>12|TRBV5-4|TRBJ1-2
ASSLDGQGNGYT
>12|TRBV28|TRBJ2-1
ASIMAGGPREQF
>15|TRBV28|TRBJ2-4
ASSLGQGKIAKNIQY
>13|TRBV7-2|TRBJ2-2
ASSPIGGVHGELF
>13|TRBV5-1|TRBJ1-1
ASSKIQGKNTEAF
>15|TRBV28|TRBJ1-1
ASSLSFGTGENTEAF
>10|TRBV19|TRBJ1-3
ASRSSGNTIY
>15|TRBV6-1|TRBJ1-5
ASSAGQGTRGNQPQH
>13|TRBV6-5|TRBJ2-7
ASSYLTGATYEQY
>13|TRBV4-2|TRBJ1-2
ASSQDQAQIYGYT
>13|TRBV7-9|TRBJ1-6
ASSAGTGYLAPLH
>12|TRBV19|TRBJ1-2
ASSIVHGQGGYT